The next 14 T cell receptor beta chains were all read from a single sample in a study of cytomegalovirus exposure and HLA in healthy donors. The PCR made use of 60 Vbeta and 13 Jbeta primers. Profiled with immunoSEQ multiplex PCR; TCRdb holds only in-frame clones, not every one. This repertoire shows 110,000 to 150,000 clones, about 84% found once; its top ten account for 2% to 3%. Sequenced sample: PBMCs. These receptors came from a woman between 18 and 29 years old in good health and CMV-seropositive.

The chain links TRBV19 to TRBJ2-7; 9 nucleotides line up with TRBD1. Losses at the gene ends were 6 bases for V and 5 bases for J; bases not matched to a gene: 14. The CDR3 totals 16 residues. Germline loops: CDR1 LNHDA, CDR2 SQIVND (reference sequence). The CDR3 coding sequence is TGTGCCAGTAGCACCACACCGGGACAGGGTATCCACGAGCAGTACTTC. It is translated as CASSTTPGQGIHEQYF.

This chain connects TRBV5-4 to TRBJ1-2; D is perhaps TRBD1 (5 bases). The length of the CDR3 is 13 residues. With 4 bases removed from V and 3 bases from J, the gap between germline ends came to 10 bases. From germline, CDR1 is SGHNT and CDR2 YYREEE (reference sequence). This chain's CDR3 is CASSPRQHYGYTF. The CDR3 coding sequence is TGTGCCAGCAGCCCTCGACAGCACTATGGCTACACCTTC.

This clone was observed at least ten times. The chain is built from TRBV6-4 and TRBJ2-2; the match to TRBD1 covers 7 bases. CDR1 is MRHNA, CDR2 SNTAGT, per germline. The J segment lost 4 bases and the V segment lost 6 bases, leaving 2 bases of the junction unmatched. The length of the CDR3 is 13 residues. The CDR3 here is CASSRTGTGELFF. The CDR3 nucleotides are TGTGCCAGCAGCCGGACAGGCACCGGGGAGCTGTTTTTT.

This sequence joins TRBV5-1 and TRBJ2-5, with D possibly TRBD2 on 6 matching bases. In germline, CDR1 is SGHRS, CDR2 YFSETQ. Trimming removed 4 bases from V and 9 bases from J, with 16 bases in between. This CDR3 spans 13 amino acids. The CDR3 coding sequence is TGCGCCAGCAGCGTGGACAAGTCGGGGGCCCAGTACTTC. Translating it yields CASSVDKSGAQYF.

The chain combines TRBV7-2 with TRBJ2-5; a possible D gene is TRBD2 (7 bases). The DNA matches TRBJ2-7 better at its end, which makes the J call doubtful. CDR1 and CDR2 (germline): SGHTA, FQGNSA. CDR3 length: 13 amino acids. The CDR3 is CASSGGAVREQYF. The DNA for the CDR3 is TGTGCCAGCAGCGGGGGGGCCGTCCGCGAGCAGTACTTC.

This clone was observed a handful of times. The chain is built from TRBV7-9 and TRBJ1-1, with D possibly matching TRBD1 (5 bases). The CDR3 is 15 residues long. The germline V and J ends were trimmed by 5 bases and 2 bases, with 15 bases remaining between them. Germline lookup yields CDR1 SEHNR and CDR2 FQNEAQ (reference sequence). The CDR3 spells CASSPHNTGNTEAFF. In nucleotides, the CDR3 is TGTGCCAGCAGCCCCCACAATACAGGTAACACTGAAGCTTTCTTT.

The rearrangement joins TRBV9 to TRBJ2-1; maybe TRBD1 (6 bases). V was shortened by 2 bases and J by 3 bases, with 21 bases between the two germline ends. The CDR3 spans 18 residues. Germline lookup yields CDR1 SGDLS and CDR2 YYNGEE. CDR3 DNA: TGTGCCAGCAGCGTGGGGGACGGGACAAAAGTCGGCTACAATGAGCAGTTCTTC. Amino acids: CASSVGDGTKVGYNEQFF.

This chain joins TRBV5-1 and TRBJ2-7, with 9 bases aligning to TRBD1. This CDR3 is built from 17 residues. Germline values: CDR1 SGHRS, CDR2 YFSETQ. After removal of 0 bases from V and 6 bases from J, the junction contained 13 bases not matched to a gene. CDR3 bases: TGCGCCAGCAGCTTGGCCGGCGTCGGGACAGGGTTTGGCGAGCAGTACTTC. As protein: CASSLAGVGTGFGEQYF.

This chain links TRBV27 with TRBJ1-6; 7 bases fit TRBD1. The length of the CDR3 is 14 residues. Germline trimming cut 5 bases from V and 6 bases from J; bases unmatched to any gene: 4. Germline values: CDR1 MNHEY, CDR2 SMNVEV (reference sequence). Written as DNA, the CDR3 is TGTGCCAGCAGTACCCGGGACAGTAATTCACCCCTCCACTTT. Translation: CASSTRDSNSPLHF.

The V call is TRBV9, the J call TRBJ1-3; a possible D gene is TRBD1 (5 bases). The germline V gene encodes CDR1 SGDLS and CDR2 YYNGEE. This CDR3 has 18 amino acids. Trimming stripped 0 bases from V and 0 bases from J, with 16 bases between. In nucleotides, the CDR3 is TGTGCCAGCAGCGTAGACCCGGCAGGGTCAGTCTCTGGAAACACCATATATTTT. It codes for CASSVDPAGSVSGNTIYF.

The rearrangement uses TRBV2 and TRBJ2-1; TRBD2 is a possible D gene (6 bases). CDR3 length equals 15 residues. The V gene's germline CDR1 is SNHLY and CDR2 FYNNEI. The V end was cut by 3 bases, the J end by 1 base, with 10 bases between. The CDR3: CASSEWDSSYNEQFF. The CDR3 DNA is TGTGCCAGCAGTGAGTGGGACTCTTCCTACAATGAGCAGTTCTTC.

This clone was recorded a few times. The rearrangement uses TRBV28 and TRBJ1-1, with a tentative D call TRBD1 (6 bases). Per the germline V gene, CDR1 is MDHEN and CDR2 is SYDVKM. Trimming cost V 4 bases and J 2 bases, with 11 bases left between them. The length of the CDR3 is 14 residues. In DNA form, the CDR3 reads TGTGCCAGCAGTTCACAGGGAGTTAACACTGAAGCTTTCTTT. It translates to CASSSQGVNTEAFF.

This clone was recorded only once. The chain is built from TRBV6-5 and TRBJ1-6, with TRBD1 identical over 7 bases. CDR3 length: 13 amino acids. From germline, CDR1 is MNHEY and CDR2 SVGAGI. Trimming removed 8 bases from V and 9 bases from J; junction bases left unmatched: 7. The DNA for the CDR3 is TGTGCCAGCTCGAACAGGGGAGTTTCACCCCTCCACTTT. As protein: CASSNRGVSPLHF.

The V and J genes are TRBV5-5 and TRBJ1-1; 8 bases line up with TRBD1. The V gene's germline CDR1 is SGHKS and CDR2 YYEKEE (reference sequence). Trimming at V came to 4 bases and at J to 3 bases, leaving 8 bases not matched to a gene. The CDR3 has 15 residues. CDR3 sequence (DNA): TGTGCCAGCAGCCGGGGACAGGTTCGTGACACTGAAGCTTTCTTT. This codes for CASSRGQVRDTEAFF.